The 2 T cell receptor beta chains listed next were all sequenced from one sample in a study of T-cell reconstitution after alpha-beta-depleted transplantation in children. Unique molecular identifiers were incorporated into the prepared TCRbeta library. TCRdb reprocessed the PCR reads via MiXCR and lists one record per CDR3 protein. The data show hundreds of thousands of distinct CDR3 sequences, roughly 33% seen once. The specimen comprised PBMCs from the stem cell graft donor, sampled from the stem cell graft. These receptors came from a human donor who donated a stem cell graft to a child with aplastic anemia.

This clonotype was recorded a few times. This rearrangement joins TRBV18 to TRBJ2-1; TRBD1 might be the D (5 bases). This CDR3 has 17 residues. V lost 3 bases and J lost 0, with 15 bases in between. Germline V gives CDR1 KGHSH, CDR2 LQKENI. Here the CDR3 reads CASSPGQRQSSYNEQFF. CDR3 in DNA: TGTGCCAGCTCACCGGGGCAGCGCCAGAGCTCCTACAATGAGCAGTTCTTC.

V is TRBV6-2 or TRBV6-3 and J is TRBJ1-2; no clear D. Per the germline V gene, CDR1 is MNHEY and CDR2 is SVGEGT. Deletions cut 0 bases from V and 3 bases from J, with 8 bases between. The CDR3 extends over 14 amino acids. For the CDR3, the DNA is TGTGCCAGCAGTTACTCCCAGGCCCACTATGGCTACACCTTC. Residues: CASSYSQAHYGYTF.